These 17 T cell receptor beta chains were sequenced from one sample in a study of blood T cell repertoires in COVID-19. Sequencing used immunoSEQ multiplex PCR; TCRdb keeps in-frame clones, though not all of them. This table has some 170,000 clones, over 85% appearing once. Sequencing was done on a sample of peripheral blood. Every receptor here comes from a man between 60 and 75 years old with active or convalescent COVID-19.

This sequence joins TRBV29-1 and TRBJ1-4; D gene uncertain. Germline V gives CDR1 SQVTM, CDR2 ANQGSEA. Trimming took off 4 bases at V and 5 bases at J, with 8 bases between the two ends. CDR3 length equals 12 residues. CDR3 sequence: CSVGVLNEKLFF. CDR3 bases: TGCAGCGTTGGAGTCCTCAATGAAAAACTGTTTTTT.

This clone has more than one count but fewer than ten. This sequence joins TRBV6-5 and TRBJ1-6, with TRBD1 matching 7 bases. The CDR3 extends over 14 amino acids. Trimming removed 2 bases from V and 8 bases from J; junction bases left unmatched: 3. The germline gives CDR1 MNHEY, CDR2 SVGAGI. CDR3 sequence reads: CASSYVDRDSPLHF. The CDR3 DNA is TGTGCCAGCAGTTACGTAGACAGGGATTCACCCCTCCACTTT.

The CDR3 DNA is TGTGCCAGCAGCCAAGATAGTTGGGGCTACACCTTC. It codes for CASSQDSWGYTF. This chain joins TRBV3-1 (or the pseudogene TRBV3-2) and TRBJ1-2; D ambiguous. Germline CDR1 LGHDT, CDR2 YNNKEL (reference sequence). V was clipped by 0 bases and J by 8 bases, with 7 bases between them. This CDR3 spans 12 amino acids.

CDR3 bases: TGTGCCAGCTCATCGGGACTAGCGGGAGTGAATGAGCAGTTCTTC. This gives the protein CASSSGLAGVNEQFF. This chain joins TRBV18 and TRBJ2-1; 14 nucleotides line up with TRBD2. In germline, CDR1 is KGHSH, CDR2 LQKENI. The CDR3 extends over 15 amino acids. J gave up 7 bases and V 5 bases, and 4 bases lay outside the gene matches.

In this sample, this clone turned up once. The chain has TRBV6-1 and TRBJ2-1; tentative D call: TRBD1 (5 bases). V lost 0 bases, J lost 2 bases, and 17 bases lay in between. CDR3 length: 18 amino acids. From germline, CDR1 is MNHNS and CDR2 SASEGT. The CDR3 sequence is CASSEAGLGRRAYNEQFF. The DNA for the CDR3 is TGTGCCAGCAGTGAAGCGGGGCTGGGCAGGCGAGCCTACAATGAGCAGTTCTTC.

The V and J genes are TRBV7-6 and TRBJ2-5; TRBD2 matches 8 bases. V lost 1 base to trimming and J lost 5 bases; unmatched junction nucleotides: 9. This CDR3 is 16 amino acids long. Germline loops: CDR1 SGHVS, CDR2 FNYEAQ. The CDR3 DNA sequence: TGTGCCAGCAGCTTAGTTGGGACTAGTAATTTGGAGACCCAGTACTTC. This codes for CASSLVGTSNLETQYF. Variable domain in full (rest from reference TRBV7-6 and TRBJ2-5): GAGVSQSPRYKVTKRGQDVALRCDPISGHVSLYWYRQALGQGPEFLTYFNYEAQQDKSGLPNDRFSAERPEGSISTLTIQRTEQRDSAMYRCASSLVGTSNLETQYFGPGTRLLVL.

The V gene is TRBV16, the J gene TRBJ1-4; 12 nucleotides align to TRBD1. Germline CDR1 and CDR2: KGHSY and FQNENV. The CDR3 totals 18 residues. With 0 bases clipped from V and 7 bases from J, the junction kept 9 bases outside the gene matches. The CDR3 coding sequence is TGTGCCAGCAGCCAATCGTTTGGGGACAGGGGGCGCGGTGAAAAACTGTTTTTT. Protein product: CASSQSFGDRGRGEKLFF.

Written as DNA, the CDR3 is TGTGCCAGCAGCTTTATGGACAGGGGGCGAACTGAAGCTTTCTTT. Translation: CASSFMDRGRTEAFF. The V gene is TRBV5-6, the J gene TRBJ1-1; TRBD1 matches 11 bases. This CDR3 region has 15 residues. Germline-derived CDR1 and CDR2 are SGHDT and YYEEEE. V was pared by 2 bases and J by 5 bases, with 5 bases of the junction left unmatched.

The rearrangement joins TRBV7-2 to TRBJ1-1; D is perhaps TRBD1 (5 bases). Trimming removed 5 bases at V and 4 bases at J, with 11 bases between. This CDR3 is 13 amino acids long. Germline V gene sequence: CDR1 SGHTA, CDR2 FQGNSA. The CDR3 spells CASSRMTVTEAFF. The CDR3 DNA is TGTGCCAGCAGCCGAATGACAGTCACTGAAGCTTTCTTT.

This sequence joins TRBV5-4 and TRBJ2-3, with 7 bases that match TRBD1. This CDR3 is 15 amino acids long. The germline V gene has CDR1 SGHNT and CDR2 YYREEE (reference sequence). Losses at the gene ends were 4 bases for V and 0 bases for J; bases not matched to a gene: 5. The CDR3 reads CASSPGQVSTDTQYF. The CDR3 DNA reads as TGTGCCAGCAGCCCAGGACAGGTTAGCACAGATACGCAGTATTTT.

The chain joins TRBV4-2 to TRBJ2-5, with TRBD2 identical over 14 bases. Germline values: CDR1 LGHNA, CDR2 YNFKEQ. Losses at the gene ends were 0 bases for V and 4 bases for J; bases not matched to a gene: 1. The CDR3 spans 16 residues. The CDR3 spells CASSQEGTSGGETQYF. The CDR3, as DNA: TGTGCCAGCAGCCAAGAAGGGACTAGCGGGGGAGAGACCCAGTACTTC.

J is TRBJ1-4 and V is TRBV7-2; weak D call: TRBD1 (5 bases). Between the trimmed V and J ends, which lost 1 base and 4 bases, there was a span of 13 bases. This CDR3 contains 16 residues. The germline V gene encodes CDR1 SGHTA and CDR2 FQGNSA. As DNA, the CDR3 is TGTGCCAGCAGCTTAGGTGGGGCAGGGAATAATGAAAAACTGTTTTTT. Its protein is CASSLGGAGNNEKLFF.

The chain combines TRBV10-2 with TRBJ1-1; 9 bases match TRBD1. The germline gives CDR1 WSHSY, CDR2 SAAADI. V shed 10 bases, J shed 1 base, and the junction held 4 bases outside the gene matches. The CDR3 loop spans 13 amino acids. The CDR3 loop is CAKPDRGNTEAFF. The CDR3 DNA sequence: TGCGCCAAGCCGGACAGGGGGAACACTGAAGCTTTCTTT.

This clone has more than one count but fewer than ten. CDR3 bases: TGTGCCTGGAGGACAGGGGGAGAGACCCAGTACTTC. It translates to CAWRTGGETQYF. This chain joins TRBV30 and TRBJ2-5, with TRBD1 matching 9 bases. Germline CDR1 and CDR2: GTSNPN and SVGIG (reference sequence). V trimming: 3 bases; J trimming: 4 bases; junction bases outside the gene matches: 0. The CDR3 sequence is 12 residues long.

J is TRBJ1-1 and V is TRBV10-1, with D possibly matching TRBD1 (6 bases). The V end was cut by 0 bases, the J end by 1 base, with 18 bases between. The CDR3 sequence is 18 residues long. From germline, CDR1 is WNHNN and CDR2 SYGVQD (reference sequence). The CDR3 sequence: CASSESRGGGRKNTEAFF. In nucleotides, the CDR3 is TGCGCCAGCAGTGAGTCCAGAGGGGGGGGGCGAAAGAACACTGAAGCTTTCTTT.

CDR3 coding DNA: TGCGCCAGCAGCTTCGACGGGACAGCTAACACTGAAGCTTTCTTT. Its translation is CASSFDGTANTEAFF. The chain has TRBV5-1 and TRBJ1-1; the match to TRBD1 covers 7 bases. Trimming at V came to 2 bases and at J to 2 bases, leaving 6 bases not matched to a gene. The CDR3 runs 15 residues. Germline values: CDR1 SGHRS, CDR2 YFSETQ.

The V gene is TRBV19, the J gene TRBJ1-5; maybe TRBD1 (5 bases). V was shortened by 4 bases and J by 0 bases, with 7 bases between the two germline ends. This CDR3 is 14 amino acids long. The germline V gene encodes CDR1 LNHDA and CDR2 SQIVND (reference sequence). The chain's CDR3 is CASSRGGSNQPQHF. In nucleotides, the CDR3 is TGTGCCAGTAGTAGGGGCGGTAGCAATCAGCCCCAGCATTTT.